This T cell receptor beta chain comes out of a study of blood T cell repertoires in COVID-19 (TCRdb year 2020). The study in broad terms: Samples from collaborators originated in the United States, Italy and Spain and spanned both the acute and convalescent phases of COVID-19. The prospective study material was composed of cDNA or gDNA derived from T cells, B-cell-depleted T cells, or PBMCs. Deeply sampled blood TCRbeta repertoires from subjects exposed to, actively infected with, or recovered from COVID-19 were included in the dataset. The repertoires were made available in a free public database intended to serve as a resource for research on the immune response to SARS-CoV-2. The samples were drawn from two sources: the first 160 participants of the ongoing ImmuneRACE study, and 1,000 to 1,500 subjects contributed by 6 global collaborators. Nearly every sample came with metadata listing a de-identified subject ID, COVID-19 status, age in years and sex. HLA class I and class II types, where available, came from metadata supplied by the sample provider rather than from assay-based typing.

About this clone: No antigen is known for it. No clone much larger than this one lies a single base away; base qualities are absent.

For CDR1 and CDR2, the germline V gene lists MNHEY and SVGAGI. The CDR3 covers 13 residues, taking in both the cysteine and the phenylalanine. Left in the record is the CDR3 DNA by itself, 39 bases read in frame from the first base. Relative to germline, V is 5 bases shorter and J is 3 bases shorter, with 11 bases between their ends. At one collaborating source in Seattle, patients were enrolled during active infection and were followed longitudinally through the course of disease. Collaborating institutions collected whole blood in K2EDTA tubes following their own protocols. For TCRbeta analysis, collaborators shipped samples as frozen whole blood, isolated PBMCs, or DNA extracted from either of those sample types. General findings and caveats noted by the study authors: How much clinical and demographic metadata was included differed by source and by participant, and the metadata was provided uncurated.

TCRbeta CDR3 regions were amplified from genomic DNA using the immunoSEQ Assay, a bias-controlled multiplex PCR. The authors processed their data as follows. Within the assay, amplification of reference gene primers was used to estimate how many nucleated cells each sample contained. Sequence reads were collapsed and filtered to measure the absolute abundance of every unique TCRbeta CDR3 rearrangement. For each sample, productive Simpson clonality was calculated by taking the square root of Simpson's diversity index across productive rearrangements. Not all clones reach the TCRdb copy of this immuneACCESS table, which keeps in-frame sequences only. Checked studies attribute under half of the gap to unresolved V genes and leave the rest unexplained. V and J calls and clone size are those listed in that table; D and trimming were worked out from the DNA. The sample contains 150,000 to 200,000 clones, about four fifths of them found a single time. Jointly, the top ten make up 9.5% to 15% of the sample.

The TCR sequence derives from a woman over 75 with COVID-19, enrolled during active disease. The sample comprised peripheral blood. Recombination connected TRBV6-5 to TRBJ2-7; the D segment could be TRBD1, given 7 matching bases. Here is the DNA: TGTGCCAGCAGTAGACAGGGACTCTACGAGCAGTACTTC. This gives the protein CASSRQGLYEQYF.